The 4 T cell receptor beta chains below were found in one sample sequenced in a study of cytomegalovirus exposure and HLA in healthy donors. Produced via immunoSEQ multiplex PCR; TCRdb's table is partial and in-frame only. The data show fewer than 140,000 clones, with 88% seen just once and 1.5% to 2% held by the top ten. The sample comprised PBMCs. Receptors originate from a woman younger than 35 in good health and CMV-seropositive.

The V call is TRBV6-1, the J call TRBJ2-7; D is uncertain. Germline loops: CDR1 MNHNS, CDR2 SASEGT. This CDR3 comprises 12 residues. Trimming removed 2 bases at V and 3 bases at J, with 5 bases between. CDR3 nucleotide sequence: TGTGCCAGCAGTGAAAGCGACTACGAGCAGTACTTC. Translation: CASSESDYEQYF.

This clone was seen a single time. The chain is built from TRBV6-5 and TRBJ2-3, with D possibly being TRBD2 (5 bases). Per germline, CDR1 MNHEY and CDR2 SVGAGI. V was shortened by 4 bases and J by 2 bases, with 13 bases between the two germline ends. This CDR3 region has 15 residues. CDR3 sequence: CASSLSGEFTDTQYF. In nucleotides, the CDR3 is TGTGCCAGCAGTTTGAGCGGAGAGTTCACAGATACGCAGTATTTT.

The rearrangement links TRBV27 to TRBJ2-1; TRBD1 is a possible D gene (6 bases). Trimming left V 5 bases short and J 3 bases short, with 14 bases between. Germline-derived CDR1 and CDR2 are MNHEY and SMNVEV (reference sequence). The CDR3 runs to 15 residues. CDR3 nucleotide sequence: TGTGCCAGCAGTGGAACAGGGATTGACTACAATGAGCAGTTCTTC. Residues: CASSGTGIDYNEQFF.

The chain links TRBV28 to TRBJ2-7; a weak D match, TRBD2 (6 bases). The ends were cut back, 4 bases at V and 4 bases at J, with 11 bases in the middle. The CDR3 runs 13 residues. From germline, CDR1 is MDHEN and CDR2 SYDVKM. DNA for the CDR3: TGTGCCAGCAGTTCTACCGGGACTTACGAGCAGTACGTC. The encoded protein is CASSSTGTYEQYV.